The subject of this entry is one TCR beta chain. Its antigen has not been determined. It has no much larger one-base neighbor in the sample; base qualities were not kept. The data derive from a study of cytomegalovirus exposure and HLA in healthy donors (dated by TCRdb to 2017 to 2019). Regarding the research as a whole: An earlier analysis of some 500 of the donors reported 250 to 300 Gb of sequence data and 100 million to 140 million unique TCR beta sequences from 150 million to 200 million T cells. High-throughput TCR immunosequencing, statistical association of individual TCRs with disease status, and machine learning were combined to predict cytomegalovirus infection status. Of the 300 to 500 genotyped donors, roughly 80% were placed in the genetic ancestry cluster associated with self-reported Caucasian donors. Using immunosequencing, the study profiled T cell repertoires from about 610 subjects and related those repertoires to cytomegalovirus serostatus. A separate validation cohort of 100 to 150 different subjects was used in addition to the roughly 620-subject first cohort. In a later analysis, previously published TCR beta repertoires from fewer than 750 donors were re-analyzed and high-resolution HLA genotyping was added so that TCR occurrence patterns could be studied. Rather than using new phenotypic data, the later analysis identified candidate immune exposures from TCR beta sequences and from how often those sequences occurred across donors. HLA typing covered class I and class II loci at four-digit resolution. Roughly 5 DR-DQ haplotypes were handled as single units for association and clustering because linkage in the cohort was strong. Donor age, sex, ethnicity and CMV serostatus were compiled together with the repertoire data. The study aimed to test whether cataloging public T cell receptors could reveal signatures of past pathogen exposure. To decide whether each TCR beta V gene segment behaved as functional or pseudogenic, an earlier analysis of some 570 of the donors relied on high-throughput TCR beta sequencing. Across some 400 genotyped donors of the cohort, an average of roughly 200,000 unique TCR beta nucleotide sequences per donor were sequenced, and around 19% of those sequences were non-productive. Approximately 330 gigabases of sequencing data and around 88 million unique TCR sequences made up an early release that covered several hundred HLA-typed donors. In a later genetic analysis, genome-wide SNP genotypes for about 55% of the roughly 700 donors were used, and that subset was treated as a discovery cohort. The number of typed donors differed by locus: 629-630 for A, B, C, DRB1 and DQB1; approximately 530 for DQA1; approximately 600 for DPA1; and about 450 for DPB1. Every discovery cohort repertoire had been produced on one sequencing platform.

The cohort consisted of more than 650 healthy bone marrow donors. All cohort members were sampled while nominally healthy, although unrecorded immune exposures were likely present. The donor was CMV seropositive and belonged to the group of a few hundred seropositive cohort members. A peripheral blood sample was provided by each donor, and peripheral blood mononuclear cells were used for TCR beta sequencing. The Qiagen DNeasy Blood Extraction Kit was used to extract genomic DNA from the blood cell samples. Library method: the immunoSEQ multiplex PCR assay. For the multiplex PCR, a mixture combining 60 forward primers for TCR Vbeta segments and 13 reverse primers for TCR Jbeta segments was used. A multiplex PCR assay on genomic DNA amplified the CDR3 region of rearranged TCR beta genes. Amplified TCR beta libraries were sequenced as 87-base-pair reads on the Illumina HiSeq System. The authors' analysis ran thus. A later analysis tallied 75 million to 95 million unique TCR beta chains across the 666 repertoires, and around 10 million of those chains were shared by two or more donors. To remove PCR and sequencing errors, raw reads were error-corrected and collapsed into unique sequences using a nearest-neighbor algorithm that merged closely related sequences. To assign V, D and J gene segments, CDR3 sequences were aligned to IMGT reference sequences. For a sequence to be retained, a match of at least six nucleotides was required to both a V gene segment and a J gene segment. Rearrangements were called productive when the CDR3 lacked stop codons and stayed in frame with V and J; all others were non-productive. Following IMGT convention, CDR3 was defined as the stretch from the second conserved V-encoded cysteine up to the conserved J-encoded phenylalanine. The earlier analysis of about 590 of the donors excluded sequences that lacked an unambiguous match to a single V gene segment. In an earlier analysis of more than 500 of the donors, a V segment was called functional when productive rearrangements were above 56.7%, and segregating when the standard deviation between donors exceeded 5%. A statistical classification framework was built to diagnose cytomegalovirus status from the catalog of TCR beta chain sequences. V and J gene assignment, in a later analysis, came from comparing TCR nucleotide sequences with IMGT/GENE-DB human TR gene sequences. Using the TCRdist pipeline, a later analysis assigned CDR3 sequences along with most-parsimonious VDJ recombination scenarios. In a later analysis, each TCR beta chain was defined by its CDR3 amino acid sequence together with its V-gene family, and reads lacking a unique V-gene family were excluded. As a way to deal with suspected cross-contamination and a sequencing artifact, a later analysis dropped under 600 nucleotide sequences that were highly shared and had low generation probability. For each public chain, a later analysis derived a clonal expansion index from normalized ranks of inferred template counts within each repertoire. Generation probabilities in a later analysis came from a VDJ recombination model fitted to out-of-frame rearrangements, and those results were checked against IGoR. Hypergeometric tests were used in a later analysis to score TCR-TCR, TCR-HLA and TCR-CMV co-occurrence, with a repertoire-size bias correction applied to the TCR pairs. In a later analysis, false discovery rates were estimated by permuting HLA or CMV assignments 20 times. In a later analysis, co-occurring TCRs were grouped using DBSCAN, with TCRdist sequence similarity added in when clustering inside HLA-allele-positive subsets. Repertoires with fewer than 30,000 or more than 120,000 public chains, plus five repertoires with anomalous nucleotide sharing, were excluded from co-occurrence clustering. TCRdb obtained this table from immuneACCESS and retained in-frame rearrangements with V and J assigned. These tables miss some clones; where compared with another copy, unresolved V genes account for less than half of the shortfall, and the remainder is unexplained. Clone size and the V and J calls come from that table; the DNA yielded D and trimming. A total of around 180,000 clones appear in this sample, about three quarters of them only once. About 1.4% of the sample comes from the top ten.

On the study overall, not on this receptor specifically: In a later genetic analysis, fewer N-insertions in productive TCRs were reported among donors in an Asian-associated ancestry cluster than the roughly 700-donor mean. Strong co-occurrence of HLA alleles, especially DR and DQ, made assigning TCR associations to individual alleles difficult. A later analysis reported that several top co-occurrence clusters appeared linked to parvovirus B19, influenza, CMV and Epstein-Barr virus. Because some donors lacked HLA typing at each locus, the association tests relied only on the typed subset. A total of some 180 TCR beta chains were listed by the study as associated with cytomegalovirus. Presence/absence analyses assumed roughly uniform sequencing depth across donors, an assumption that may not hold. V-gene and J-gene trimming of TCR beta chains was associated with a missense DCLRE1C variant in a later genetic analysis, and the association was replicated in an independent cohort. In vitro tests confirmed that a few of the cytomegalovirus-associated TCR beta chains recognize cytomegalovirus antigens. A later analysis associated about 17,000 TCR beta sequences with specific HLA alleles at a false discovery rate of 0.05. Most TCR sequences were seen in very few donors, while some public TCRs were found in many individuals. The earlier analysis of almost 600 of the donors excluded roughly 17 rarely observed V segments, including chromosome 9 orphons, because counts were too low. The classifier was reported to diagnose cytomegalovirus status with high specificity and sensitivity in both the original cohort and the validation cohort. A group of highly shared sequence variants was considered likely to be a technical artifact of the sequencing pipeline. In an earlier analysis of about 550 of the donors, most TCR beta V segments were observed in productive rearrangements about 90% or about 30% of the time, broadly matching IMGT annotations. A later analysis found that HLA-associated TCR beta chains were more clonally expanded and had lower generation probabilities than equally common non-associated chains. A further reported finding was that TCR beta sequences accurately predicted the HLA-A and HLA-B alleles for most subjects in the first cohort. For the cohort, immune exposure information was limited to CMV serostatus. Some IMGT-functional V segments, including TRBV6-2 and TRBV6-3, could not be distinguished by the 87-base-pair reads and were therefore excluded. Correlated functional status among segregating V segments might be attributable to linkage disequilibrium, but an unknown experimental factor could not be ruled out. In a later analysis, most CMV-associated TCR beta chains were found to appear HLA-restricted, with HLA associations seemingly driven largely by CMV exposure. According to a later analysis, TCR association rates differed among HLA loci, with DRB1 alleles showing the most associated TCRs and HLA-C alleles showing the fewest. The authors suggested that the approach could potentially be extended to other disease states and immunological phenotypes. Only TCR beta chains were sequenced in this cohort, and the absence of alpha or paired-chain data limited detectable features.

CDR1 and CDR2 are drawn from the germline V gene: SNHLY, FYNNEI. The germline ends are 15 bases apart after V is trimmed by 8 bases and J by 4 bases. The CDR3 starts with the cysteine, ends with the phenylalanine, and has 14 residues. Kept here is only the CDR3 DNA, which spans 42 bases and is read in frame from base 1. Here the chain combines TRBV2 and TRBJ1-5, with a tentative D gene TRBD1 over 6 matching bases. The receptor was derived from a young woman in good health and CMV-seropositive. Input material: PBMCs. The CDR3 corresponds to CASQQGSWNQPQHF. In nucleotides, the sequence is TGTGCCAGCCAACAGGGTAGTTGGAATCAGCCCCAGCATTTT.